The rows below give T cell receptor beta chains drawn from one sample of a study of CD8 T cells in ankylosing spondylitis. TCRdb re-derived calls from the 5' RACE reads in MiXCR, one entry per CDR3 protein. This table has around 230,000 distinct CDR3 sequences, roughly 8.2% appearing once. The sequenced sample was blood, either unsorted or a sorted T cell fraction (not recorded which). The receptors were sampled from a female donor with ankylosing spondylitis or in good health (not recorded which). Both conserved end residues are part of each CDR3. Fields, in order: clone size, D gene, J gene, V gene, CDR3 protein, CDR3 DNA. The D gene is left open where the match is weak. Where a row states a size, it is once, few, many or the class of an expanded clone; other rows omit it.

clone size: many
D gene: .
J gene: TRBJ2-3
V gene: TRBV7-3
CDR3 protein: CASSRPNTDTQYF
CDR3 DNA: TGTGCCAGCAGCCGTCCAAACACAGATACGCAGTATTTT

clone size: many
D gene: TRBD2
J gene: TRBJ2-7
V gene: TRBV20-1
CDR3 protein: CSAPGGLGDYEQYF
CDR3 DNA: TGCAGTGCCCCCGGAGGACTAGGGGACTACGAGCAGTACTTC

clone size: many
D gene: .
J gene: TRBJ2-7
V gene: TRBV20-1
CDR3 protein: CSARDRRPGSSYEQYF
CDR3 DNA: TGCAGTGCTAGAGATCGGAGGCCAGGGTCTAGCTACGAGCAGTACTTC

clone size: many
D gene: .
J gene: TRBJ2-5
V gene: TRBV10-3
CDR3 protein: CAISESRGPGQETQYF
CDR3 DNA: TGTGCCATCAGTGAGTCGAGAGGCCCGGGCCAAGAGACCCAGTACTTC

clone size: many
D gene: .
J gene: TRBJ2-2
V gene: TRBV5-1
CDR3 protein: CASTSGEIPTWELFF
CDR3 DNA: TGCGCCAGCACCTCGGGAGAGATTCCCACCTGGGAGCTGTTTTTT

clone size: .
D gene: .
J gene: TRBJ1-1
V gene: TRBV6-1
CDR3 protein: CASSEYSRTEAFF
CDR3 DNA: TGTGCCAGCAGTGAATATTCTCGCACTGAAGCTTTCTTT

clone size: many
D gene: TRBD1
J gene: TRBJ2-7
V gene: TRBV28
CDR3 protein: CASSLGDRTPSYEQYF
CDR3 DNA: TGTGCCAGCAGTTTAGGGGACAGGACCCCCTCCTACGAGCAGTACTTC

clone size: many
D gene: TRBD2
J gene: TRBJ2-1
V gene: TRBV29-1
CDR3 protein: CSVEGSGIGPFF
CDR3 DNA: TGCAGCGTTGAAGGTAGCGGGATAGGTCCGTTCTTC

clone size: few
D gene: TRBD1
J gene: TRBJ2-3
V gene: TRBV20-1
CDR3 protein: CCARDYRGGRDTQYF
CDR3 DNA: TGCTGTGCTAGAGATTACAGGGGTGGGCGAGATACGCAGTATTTT

clone size: many
D gene: .
J gene: TRBJ2-3
V gene: TRBV21-1
CDR3 protein: CASSKGMAPQYF
CDR3 DNA: TGTGCCAGCAGCAAGGGAATGGCCCCTCAGTATTTT

clone size: many
D gene: TRBD2
J gene: TRBJ2-3
V gene: TRBV20-1
CDR3 protein: CSAQGPSGRTDTQYF
CDR3 DNA: TGCAGTGCCCAAGGGCCTAGCGGGAGAACAGATACGCAGTATTTT

clone size: many
D gene: .
J gene: TRBJ2-7
V gene: TRBV4-3
CDR3 protein: CASSQDLGGSPYEQYF
CDR3 DNA: TGCGCCAGCAGCCAAGATCTGGGGGGTTCCCCCTACGAGCAGTACTTC

clone size: many
D gene: TRBD1
J gene: TRBJ2-7
V gene: TRBV12-3/TRBV12-4
CDR3 protein: CASSPRDRGMSYEQYF
CDR3 DNA: TGTGCCAGCAGTCCAAGAGACAGGGGAATGTCCTACGAGCAGTACTTC

clone size: many
D gene: .
J gene: TRBJ1-1
V gene: TRBV29-1
CDR3 protein: CSARQSVIMNTEAFF
CDR3 DNA: TGCAGCGCCCGCCAAAGCGTTATCATGAACACTGAAGCTTTCTTT

clone size: many
D gene: .
J gene: TRBJ2-1
V gene: TRBV20-1
CDR3 protein: CSARKVRSSLTGYNEQFF
CDR3 DNA: TGCAGTGCTAGAAAGGTTCGTAGCTCCCTGACGGGCTACAATGAGCAGTTCTTC

clone size: many
D gene: .
J gene: TRBJ1-1
V gene: TRBV29-1
CDR3 protein: CSVSDGDMPFF
CDR3 DNA: TGCAGCGTCTCGGACGGGGACATGCCTTTCTTT

clone size: many
D gene: .
J gene: TRBJ2-4
V gene: TRBV20-1
CDR3 protein: CSVRRGAKNIQYF
CDR3 DNA: TGCAGTGTCCGGCGCGGGGCCAAAAACATTCAGTACTTC

clone size: many
D gene: .
J gene: TRBJ2-3
V gene: TRBV4-3
CDR3 protein: CASSQADGTDTQYF
CDR3 DNA: TGCGCCAGCAGCCAGGCTGACGGCACAGATACGCAGTATTTT

clone size: many
D gene: .
J gene: TRBJ1-3
V gene: TRBV15
CDR3 protein: CATGADGNTIYF
CDR3 DNA: TGTGCCACCGGGGCGGATGGAAACACCATATATTTT

clone size: many
D gene: TRBD1
J gene: TRBJ1-2
V gene: TRBV12-3/TRBV12-4
CDR3 protein: CASTRTGQGYTF
CDR3 DNA: TGTGCCAGCACCCGGACAGGGCAAGGCTACACCTTC

clone size: few
D gene: .
J gene: TRBJ2-5
V gene: TRBV7-6
CDR3 protein: CASRDRSIGGTQYF
CDR3 DNA: TGTGCCAGCAGAGACAGGAGCATTGGGGGGACCCAGTACTTC

clone size: many
D gene: .
J gene: TRBJ1-5
V gene: TRBV20-1
CDR3 protein: CSASRTDNQPQHF
CDR3 DNA: TGCAGTGCCAGCAGGACAGACAATCAGCCCCAGCATTTT

clone size: many
D gene: .
J gene: TRBJ2-5
V gene: TRBV5-1
CDR3 protein: CASSPDGSETQYF
CDR3 DNA: TGCGCCAGCAGCCCGGACGGGTCCGAGACCCAGTACTTC

clone size: many
D gene: .
J gene: TRBJ2-1
V gene: TRBV21-1
CDR3 protein: CASSTSRLAVTYNEQFF
CDR3 DNA: TGTGCCAGCAGCACCTCCAGACTAGCGGTCACATACAATGAGCAGTTCTTC

clone size: many
D gene: .
J gene: TRBJ2-2
V gene: TRBV11-2
CDR3 protein: CASSSLLKNTGELFF
CDR3 DNA: TGTGCCAGCAGCTCCCTCCTGAAGAACACCGGGGAGCTGTTTTTT

clone size: .
D gene: .
J gene: TRBJ2-2
V gene: TRBV7-2
CDR3 protein: CASGVGGIPPGELFF
CDR3 DNA: TGTGCCAGCGGGGTAGGCGGGATCCCACCGGGGGAGCTGTTTTTT

clone size: many
D gene: TRBD1
J gene: TRBJ1-4
V gene: TRBV15
CDR3 protein: CATSKDRGQTNEKLFF
CDR3 DNA: TGTGCCACCAGCAAGGACAGGGGGCAAACTAATGAAAAACTGTTTTTT

clone size: many
D gene: .
J gene: TRBJ2-7
V gene: TRBV7-2
CDR3 protein: CASSPDSLTYEQYF
CDR3 DNA: TGTGCCAGCAGCCCAGACAGTTTGACCTACGAGCAGTACTTC

clone size: many
D gene: .
J gene: TRBJ1-1
V gene: TRBV25-1
CDR3 protein: CASSGGSEAFF
CDR3 DNA: TGTGCCAGCAGTGGGGGCAGTGAAGCTTTCTTT

clone size: .
D gene: TRBD2
J gene: TRBJ2-1
V gene: TRBV7-2
CDR3 protein: CASSVSGRAFNEQFF
CDR3 DNA: TGTGCCAGCAGCGTTAGCGGGAGGGCCTTCAATGAGCAGTTCTTC

clone size: few
D gene: .
J gene: TRBJ2-6
V gene: TRBV20-1
CDR3 protein: CSARDLSSGANVLTF
CDR3 DNA: TGCAGTGCTAGAGACCTAAGCTCTGGGGCCAACGTCCTGACTTTC

clone size: many
D gene: TRBD2
J gene: TRBJ2-1
V gene: TRBV5-5
CDR3 protein: CASSLTPGLAGGPNEQFF
CDR3 DNA: TGTGCCAGCAGCTTGACGCCGGGACTAGCGGGAGGCCCCAATGAGCAGTTCTTC

clone size: many
D gene: .
J gene: TRBJ2-4
V gene: TRBV7-6
CDR3 protein: CASSPGGGLAKNIQYF
CDR3 DNA: TGTGCCAGCAGCCCAGGGGGGGGTCTAGCCAAAAACATTCAGTACTTC

clone size: many
D gene: TRBD1
J gene: TRBJ1-5
V gene: TRBV6-2/TRBV6-3
CDR3 protein: CASSILTGGGQPQHF
CDR3 DNA: TGTGCCAGCAGCATACTGACAGGGGGCGGTCAGCCCCAGCATTTT

clone size: many
D gene: TRBD2
J gene: TRBJ2-7
V gene: TRBV7-2
CDR3 protein: CASSGLAGVSPYEQYF
CDR3 DNA: TGTGCCAGCAGCGGACTAGCGGGAGTATCCCCCTACGAGCAGTACTTC

clone size: many
D gene: .
J gene: TRBJ2-1
V gene: TRBV7-2
CDR3 protein: CASRTVGGYEQFF
CDR3 DNA: TGTGCCAGCAGAACTGTGGGTGGGTATGAGCAGTTCTTC

clone size: many
D gene: .
J gene: TRBJ2-1
V gene: TRBV12-3/TRBV12-4
CDR3 protein: CASRLGGGEQFF
CDR3 DNA: TGTGCCAGCAGACTAGGAGGGGGTGAGCAGTTCTTC

clone size: many
D gene: .
J gene: TRBJ2-7
V gene: TRBV4-3
CDR3 protein: CASSPGGRAAGEQYF
CDR3 DNA: TGCGCCAGCAGCCCGGGGGGCAGGGCGGCGGGGGAGCAGTACTTC

clone size: few
D gene: TRBD1
J gene: TRBJ2-7
V gene: TRBV30
CDR3 protein: CAWSRTGGFVFGDSYEQYF
CDR3 DNA: TGTGCCTGGAGCCGGACAGGGGGCTTCGTATTTGGTGACTCCTACGAGCAGTACTTC

clone size: many
D gene: TRBD1
J gene: TRBJ2-3
V gene: TRBV15
CDR3 protein: CATSSRGPGTDTQYF
CDR3 DNA: TGTGCCACCAGCAGCAGGGGGCCGGGCACAGATACGCAGTATTTT

clone size: many
D gene: .
J gene: TRBJ2-5
V gene: TRBV2
CDR3 protein: CASSEPKETQYF
CDR3 DNA: TGTGCCAGCAGTGAACCCAAAGAGACCCAGTACTTC

clone size: many
D gene: .
J gene: TRBJ1-2
V gene: TRBV10-3
CDR3 protein: CAISSEGDYGYTF
CDR3 DNA: TGTGCCATCAGTAGTGAGGGTGACTATGGCTACACCTTC

clone size: .
D gene: .
J gene: TRBJ2-3
V gene: TRBV2
CDR3 protein: CASSESGLDTQYF
CDR3 DNA: TGTGCCAGCAGTGAATCGGGCTTAGATACGCAGTATTTT

clone size: many
D gene: .
J gene: TRBJ1-1
V gene: TRBV5-1
CDR3 protein: CASNNGGRDTEAFF
CDR3 DNA: TGCGCCAGCAATAACGGGGGGCGGGACACTGAAGCTTTCTTT

clone size: many
D gene: TRBD1
J gene: TRBJ2-5
V gene: TRBV18
CDR3 protein: CASKGQGRETQYF
CDR3 DNA: TGTGCCAGCAAGGGACAGGGAAGAGAGACCCAGTACTTC

clone size: many
D gene: TRBD1
J gene: TRBJ2-1
V gene: TRBV3-1
CDR3 protein: CASSPGTGELYNEQFF
CDR3 DNA: TGTGCCAGCAGCCCCGGGACAGGGGAACTCTACAATGAGCAGTTCTTC

clone size: many
D gene: TRBD2
J gene: TRBJ2-1
V gene: TRBV4-1
CDR3 protein: CASSQEKTSGSGGEQFF
CDR3 DNA: TGCGCCAGCAGCCAAGAAAAAACTAGCGGGAGTGGTGGTGAGCAGTTCTTC

clone size: .
D gene: TRBD2
J gene: TRBJ2-5
V gene: TRBV7-9
CDR3 protein: CASSPLTSPETQYF
CDR3 DNA: TGTGCCAGCAGCCCCCTGACTAGCCCAGAGACCCAGTACTTC

clone size: many
D gene: .
J gene: TRBJ2-7
V gene: TRBV12-3/TRBV12-4
CDR3 protein: CASSSRLGRQYF
CDR3 DNA: TGTGCCAGCAGTTCAAGACTCGGTAGGCAGTACTTC

clone size: many
D gene: TRBD2
J gene: TRBJ2-7
V gene: TRBV12-3/TRBV12-4
CDR3 protein: CASRPGTSGHEQYF
CDR3 DNA: TGTGCCAGCAGGCCTGGGACTAGCGGGCACGAGCAGTACTTC

clone size: many
D gene: .
J gene: TRBJ2-2
V gene: TRBV3-1
CDR3 protein: CASSQARAGELFF
CDR3 DNA: TGTGCCAGCAGCCAGGCAAGGGCCGGGGAGCTGTTTTTT

clone size: many
D gene: TRBD1
J gene: TRBJ2-1
V gene: TRBV2
CDR3 protein: CASRPRDRAYNEQFF
CDR3 DNA: TGTGCCAGCAGACCCCGGGACAGGGCCTACAATGAGCAGTTCTTC

clone size: many
D gene: .
J gene: TRBJ2-7
V gene: TRBV6-5
CDR3 protein: CASSYLGSYEQYF
CDR3 DNA: TGTGCCAGCAGTTACTTGGGTTCCTACGAGCAGTACTTC

clone size: many
D gene: TRBD1
J gene: TRBJ2-7
V gene: TRBV5-4
CDR3 protein: CASSWGAVIGTGSSSYEQYF
CDR3 DNA: TGTGCCAGCAGCTGGGGGGCGGTTATAGGGACAGGGAGCAGCTCCTACGAGCAGTACTTC

clone size: .
D gene: .
J gene: TRBJ2-7
V gene: TRBV6-5
CDR3 protein: CASSQGTEQYF
CDR3 DNA: TGTGCCAGCAGCCAGGGGACCGAGCAGTACTTC